This T cell receptor (beta chain) was observed in a study of T cells in Graves' hyperthyroidism and ophthalmopathy (dated by TCRdb to about 2019). Broadly, across the study: Peripheral blood was collected at initial diagnosis, before any treatment. To identify TCR V-J signatures that set the groups apart, the researchers used a discovery cohort of more than 95 patients, made up of 40 to 45 with Graves' ophthalmopathy and some 56 with stable Graves' hyperthyroidism. Prospective prediction of ophthalmopathy was tested in an independent validation cohort consisting of some 18 hyperthyroidism patients and 15 to 17 patients who later progressed to ophthalmopathy. The 100 or so discovery patients were randomly split 7:3 into training and test sets. In more than five Graves' hyperthyroidism patients, the study also compared T-cell repertoires from thyroid tissue with T-cell repertoires from blood. Following sampling, methimazole starting at 30 mg daily was given to hyperthyroidism patients, and high-dose intravenous methylprednisolone was given to ophthalmopathy patients. The paper reports TCR Vbeta CDR3 sequencing of over 120 peripheral blood samples: around 45 ophthalmopathy, under 80 hyperthyroidism and 17 progressor patients.

TCR beta CDR3 regions were amplified from RNA transcripts. The first round of RT-PCR for the TCR CDR3 was performed with the HTBI primer set and the Qiagen OneStep RT-PCR kit. A second multiplex PCR round built the libraries, followed by size selection and purification. Libraries were sequenced paired-end with 100 bp reads on an Illumina HiSeq2000. For the original study's pipeline: SOAPnuke was used to process the raw data, with reads discarded if the reads contained adapters or uncalled bases, had a mean Phred below 15, or lacked an exact constant-primer or identifier match. High-quality paired reads were merged using COPE v1.2.5, and each unique nucleotide sequence was defined as a clonotype. Clonotypes were aligned to IMGT TRBV, TRBD and TRBJ reference segments using MiTCR v1.1. Analysis was restricted to V-J combinations with a frequency above 0.0001, which covered just over 98% of repertoires. A TCS score was defined as the ratio of F50 (clonal expansion) to E x V (chaos), with BLOSUM62-based TCRdist applied between CDR3 peptides within each V-J. Welch's t-statistics and random forest reduced 514 V-J features to fewer than 15, which were used in a naive Bayes classifier (R e1071). The Morisita-Horn index was used to measure how similar the thyroid and blood repertoires were. In TCRdb, the public reads were trimmed at Q25 with fastp and aligned with MiXCR, with productive beta chains retained. All rows with the same CDR3 protein become a single entry with the most common DNA and genes. V and J calls and clone size were set by TCRdb, not the authors. The sample yields more than 50,000 distinct CDR3 sequences; around half were counted once. Of the sample, 9.5% to 15% falls within the top ten clones.

Broad study findings and their caveats: A model built on a 13 V-J signature distinguished ophthalmopathy from stable hyperthyroidism, reaching around 88% sensitivity and around 82% specificity in cross-validation and 80%/75% in testing. Sample size was not statistically predetermined, and investigators were not blinded to group allocation. In validation, progression to ophthalmopathy was predicted by the model with 55% to 71% sensitivity and 72.22% specificity, a median of approximately 7.1 months before onset. Blood samples also contained most of the expanded thyroid clonotypes (frequency above 0.001), which suggests that blood repertoires may reflect thyroid immune responses.

Ophthalmopathy patients had moderately to severely active disease, Clinical Activity Score of at least 3, NOSPECS grade of at least 4, and duration under 3 months. Exclusion was applied to patients with uncontrolled infections, other autoimmune diseases, pregnancy or lactation. Diagnoses were established on the basis of clinical symptoms, serum thyroxine and TRAb, thyroid ultrasound, and orbital computed tomography. PBMCs were isolated from around 10 ml of fresh peripheral blood by Ficoll-Paque density gradient centrifugation. Trizol reagent was used to extract total RNA, and RNA quality was then checked on an Agilent 2100 Bioanalyzer. As regards this clonotype: Its antigen remains unidentified. No qualities accompany the bases; no much larger clone lies one base away.

The CDR3 runs 15 amino acids, cysteine and phenylalanine included. Left in the record is the CDR3 DNA by itself, 45 bases read in frame from the first base. At the junction V is shortened by 5 bases and J by 4 bases, with 17 bases in between. CDR1 is given as MNHNS and CDR2 as SASEGT, both from the germline V gene. The receptor chain draws on TRBV6-1 and TRBJ1-1; tentative D gene TRBD1, with 5 bases matching. This sequence was found in a woman under 40 with Graves' ophthalmopathy. The sequencing input was blood. The sequence in DNA is TGTGCCAGCAGTTACCGGGGAAGGGGCGGCACTGAAGCTTTCTTT. This is translated as CASSYRGRGGTEAFF.